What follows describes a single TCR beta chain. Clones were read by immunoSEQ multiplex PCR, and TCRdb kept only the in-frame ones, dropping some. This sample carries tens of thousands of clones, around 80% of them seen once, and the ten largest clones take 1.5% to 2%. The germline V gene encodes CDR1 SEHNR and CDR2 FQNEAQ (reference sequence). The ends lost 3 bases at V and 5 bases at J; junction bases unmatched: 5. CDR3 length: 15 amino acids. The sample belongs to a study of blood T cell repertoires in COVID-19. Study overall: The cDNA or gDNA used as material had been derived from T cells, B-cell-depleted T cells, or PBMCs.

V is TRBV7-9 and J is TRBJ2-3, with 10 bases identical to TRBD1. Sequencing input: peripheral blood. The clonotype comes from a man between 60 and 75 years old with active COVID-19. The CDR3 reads CASSFGQGVGDTQYF. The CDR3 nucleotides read TGTGCCAGCAGCTTTGGACAGGGGGTTGGAGATACGCAGTATTTT.